The 4 T cell receptor beta chains below were found in one sample sequenced in a study of blood T cell repertoires in COVID-19 (dated by TCRdb to about 2020). Library preparation was by the immunoSEQ multiplex PCR assay. What TCRdb holds here is the immuneACCESS table cut down to in-frame rearrangements. Part of the clones is not present; checked against another copy, under half of the missing clones reflect an unresolved V gene, and the others are unexplained. Within this sample are some 120,000 clones, with 75% to 85% of them counted one time only. The ten largest clones take up under 8% of the sample. Material: peripheral blood. Every receptor here comes from a man aged 65 to 79 with acute or convalescent COVID-19.

The chain combines TRBV19 with TRBJ2-1; D unresolved. The V gene lost 4 bases and the J gene lost 10 bases, with 26 bases spanning the gap. There are 17 residues in the CDR3. CDR1 and CDR2 from the germline V gene are LNHDA and SQIVND (reference sequence). CDR3 amino acids: CASSNYRNLVKYQEQFF. Written as DNA, the CDR3 is TGTGCCAGTAGTAACTACCGTAACCTAGTCAAGTATCAAGAGCAGTTCTTC.

The rearrangement links TRBV5-6 to TRBJ1-2, with D possibly matching TRBD1 (6 bases). The CDR3 contains 15 residues. From germline, CDR1 is SGHDT and CDR2 YYEEEE. V was trimmed by 4 bases and J by 8 bases, leaving 21 bases between them. CDR3 in amino acids: CASSPKVTGQGGYTF. In DNA, the CDR3 is TGTGCCAGCAGCCCGAAGGTGACAGGCCAGGGGGGCTACACCTTC.

This clone was detected once. The chain links TRBV21-1 to TRBJ1-1; the D call of TRBD1 is as the table states it, not checked on the DNA. TRBV21-1 is a pseudogene segment. The CDR3 is 13 residues long. CDR3 sequence reads: CASKQGRNTEAFF. The DNA of the CDR3 is TGTGCCAGCAAACAGGGAAGGAACACTGAAGCTTTCTTT.

This clone was observed a few times. The rearrangement joins TRBV28 to TRBJ1-2; D ambiguous. V lost 5 bases and J 0 bases, leaving 4 bases between the germline ends. CDR1 MDHEN and CDR2 SYDVKM come from the germline V gene. This CDR3 comprises 12 residues. The CDR3 protein is CASSIANYGYTF. CDR3 DNA sequence: TGTGCCAGCAGTATAGCTAACTATGGCTACACCTTC.